These 11 T cell receptor beta chains originate from one sample sequenced in a study of identical twins. One entry per CDR3 protein results from TCRdb running MiXCR on the 5' RACE reads. The sample lists a few hundred thousand distinct CDR3 sequences; about 10% were seen once. What was sequenced was naive T cells sorted from blood. Source of these receptors: a woman in her forties or fifties in good health.

This clonotype has just a few counts. The chain combines TRBV6-2 or TRBV6-3 with TRBJ2-1; 14 bases map to TRBD2. The trim removed 5 bases at V and 8 bases at J, leaving 11 bases unmatched. Germline V gives CDR1 MNHEY, CDR2 SVGEGT. This CDR3 region has 17 residues. CDR3 sequence reads: CASSARLAGGVEDEQFF. The DNA for the CDR3 is TGTGCCAGCAGTGCCCGACTAGCGGGAGGGGTTGAGGATGAGCAGTTCTTC.

The V call is TRBV4-1, the J call TRBJ2-1; TRBD2 might be the D (6 bases). CDR3 length equals 13 residues. Germline assignment: CDR1 MGHRA and CDR2 YSYEKL. The germline V and J ends were trimmed by 3 bases and 12 bases, with 15 bases remaining between them. CDR3 sequence (DNA): TGCGCCAGCAGCCAGGGGACTGTCGTAAGGCAGTTCTTC. Protein: CASSQGTVVRQFF.

In this sample, this clonotype turned up a few times. The V call is TRBV5-6, the J call TRBJ2-1; 9 positions agree with TRBD2. The V gene end was trimmed by 4 bases and the J gene end by 3 bases; junction bases not matched to a gene: 5. In germline, CDR1 is SGHDT, CDR2 YYEEEE. CDR3 length: 15 residues. The DNA of the CDR3 is TGTGCCAGCAGCCTGGGGCGGGAGGGCTACAATGAGCAGTTCTTC. Translated: CASSLGREGYNEQFF.

The chain links TRBV3-1 to TRBJ2-7; 8 nucleotides agree with TRBD2. The CDR3 length is 13 residues. From germline, CDR1 is LGHDT and CDR2 YNNKEL (reference sequence). The J segment lost 4 bases and the V segment lost 3 bases, leaving 2 bases of the junction unmatched. The chain's CDR3 is CASSQGLEYEQYF. DNA for the CDR3: TGTGCCAGCAGCCAGGGACTAGAGTACGAGCAGTACTTC.

This clonotype was seen ten or more times. This chain connects TRBV12-3 or TRBV12-4 to TRBJ2-1; D gene uncertain. This CDR3 contains 11 residues. The V gene lost 6 bases and the J gene lost 4 bases, with 4 bases spanning the gap. For the CDR3, the DNA is TGTGCCAGCAGGGCATACAATGAGCAGTTCTTC. Translation: CASRAYNEQFF.

The sample holds many counts of this clonotype. The chain combines TRBV6-4 with TRBJ2-5; D might be TRBD1 or TRBD2, each matching 6 bases. Germline V CDR1 and CDR2: MRHNA, SNTAGT. The CDR3 totals 14 residues. V was pared by 6 bases and J by 5 bases, with 16 bases between. The CDR3 region has the DNA TGTGCCAGCAGCCGGGGGCCGGCGGAGGAGACCCAGTACTTC. It translates to CASSRGPAEETQYF.

In this sample, this clonotype turned up a few times. The rearrangement links TRBV12-3 or TRBV12-4 to TRBJ2-3; 8 bases agree with TRBD2. Trimming at V came to 3 bases and at J to 1 base, leaving 6 bases not matched to a gene. This CDR3 has 16 residues. The CDR3 here is CASSFGLAGRTDTQYF. The CDR3 DNA reads TGTGCCAGCAGTTTTGGTCTAGCGGGCCGCACAGATACGCAGTATTTT.

In this sample, this clonotype turned up a few times. V usage is TRBV24-1 and J usage is TRBJ1-2; D is unresolved. Germline V CDR1 and CDR2: KGHDR, SFDVKD. V was clipped by 1 base and J by 8 bases, with 13 bases between them. This CDR3 is built from 14 residues. CDR3 DNA: TGTGCCACCAGTGATTTAGACCGGGCCAACGGCTACACCTTC. It is translated as CATSDLDRANGYTF.

In its sample, this clonotype was seen once. The CDR3 loop reads CASSASGTRAHEQFF. In DNA, the CDR3 is TGCGCCAGCAGCGCATCCGGGACTAGAGCTCATGAGCAGTTCTTC. The V gene is TRBV5-1, the J gene TRBJ2-1, with 8 bases that match TRBD2. V gave up 4 bases and J gave up 8 bases; unmatched junction bases: 11. Germline-derived CDR1 and CDR2 are SGHRS and YFSETQ. The CDR3 covers 15 residues.

This sequence joins TRBV3-1 and TRBJ2-1; D remains ambiguous. Trimming pared 3 bases from V and 10 bases from J, leaving 10 bases between. The CDR3 is 12 residues long. Germline loops: CDR1 LGHDT, CDR2 YNNKEL (reference sequence). Here the CDR3 reads CASSQGIEEQFF. CDR3 DNA: TGTGCCAGCAGCCAGGGGATCGAGGAGCAGTTCTTC.

This clonotype was seen more than once but under ten times. The chain uses TRBV6-1 and TRBJ2-7; 9 bases line up with TRBD1. V shed 3 bases, J shed 8 bases, and the junction held 11 bases outside the gene matches. This CDR3 region has 15 residues. CDR1 and CDR2 (germline): MNHNS, SASEGT. The CDR3 reads CASSDMGQGRAKQYV. DNA of the CDR3: TGTGCCAGCAGTGACATGGGACAGGGAAGGGCGAAGCAGTACGTC.